One and the same sample provided the 7 T cell receptor beta chains below, sequenced in a study of siplizumab effects on memory and regulatory T cells. Libraries were prepared by immunoSEQ multiplex PCR; TCRdb keeps only in-frame clonotypes and omits some of them. The sample consists of 60,000 to 80,000 clones, roughly 80% of them appearing once. Sequenced sample: memory CD4+ T cells sorted from blood. The receptors were sampled from a human donor in good health.

This clone occurred a few times. The chain joins TRBV2 to TRBJ1-6; 7 bases line up with TRBD1. The V gene end was trimmed by 6 bases and the J gene end by 0 bases; junction bases not matched to a gene: 2. This CDR3 comprises 15 residues. Germline lookup yields CDR1 SNHLY and CDR2 FYNNEI. The CDR3 loop reads CASRDRSSYNSPLHF. DNA for the CDR3: TGTGCCAGCAGGGACAGGAGCTCCTATAATTCACCCCTCCACTTT.

The chain uses TRBV7-3 and TRBJ2-3; D tentatively fits TRBD1 or TRBD2 (5 bases each). Germline CDR1 SGHTA, CDR2 FQGTGA. V was shortened by 0 bases and J by 0 bases, with 7 bases between the two germline ends. The CDR3 runs 15 residues. The CDR3 loop reads CASSLTGVSTDTQYF. The DNA for the CDR3 is TGTGCCAGCAGCTTAACGGGGGTCAGCACAGATACGCAGTATTTT.

This rearrangement joins TRBV19 to TRBJ2-1, with 7 bases matching TRBD2. J gave up 5 bases and V 5 bases, and 9 bases lay outside the gene matches. The V gene's germline CDR1 is LNHDA and CDR2 SQIVND (reference sequence). This CDR3 contains 15 residues. CDR3 residues: CASSFPGLTNNEQFF. The CDR3 DNA reads as TGTGCCAGTAGTTTTCCGGGACTAACGAACAATGAGCAGTTCTTC.

This chain connects TRBV6-1 to TRBJ2-3; 8 bases are a match to TRBD1. CDR3 length: 14 residues. J gave up 6 bases and V 2 bases, and 4 bases lay outside the gene matches. Germline V gives CDR1 MNHNS, CDR2 SASEGT. The CDR3 spells CASSETGGSDTQYF. The CDR3 DNA reads as TGTGCCAGCAGTGAAACAGGGGGGAGCGATACGCAGTATTTT.

The chain uses TRBV9 and TRBJ2-7; D is possibly TRBD2 (5 bases). The CDR3 is made up of 19 amino acids. Germline CDR1 is SGDLS and CDR2 is YYNGEE. V lost 0 bases, J lost 1 base, and 23 bases lay in between. CDR3: CASSVATGSARTDSYEQYF. For the CDR3, the DNA is TGTGCCAGCAGCGTAGCTACGGGATCAGCGAGGACGGATTCCTACGAGCAGTACTTC.

The chain combines TRBV7-2 with TRBJ1-1; D not resolved. CDR1 SGHTA and CDR2 FQGNSA come from the germline V gene. The CDR3 contains 13 residues. The V and J ends lost 6 bases and 4 bases respectively, with 12 bases between them. This CDR3 reads CASRIVQSTEAFF. DNA for the CDR3: TGTGCCAGCAGGATCGTTCAGAGCACTGAAGCTTTCTTT.

The rearrangement joins TRBV6-5 to TRBJ1-2, with a possible D match to TRBD1 (6 bases). This CDR3 is built from 14 residues. V gave up 5 bases and J gave up 0 bases, with 10 bases separating them. The germline V gene has CDR1 MNHEY and CDR2 SVGAGI. The CDR3 sequence is CASSLRGSNYGYTF. In nucleotides, the CDR3 is TGTGCCAGCAGTCTCAGGGGCTCTAACTATGGCTACACCTTC.